This T cell receptor beta chain came from a study of CD8 T cells in ankylosing spondylitis. TCR beta libraries were made by quantitative 5'-RACE with molecular barcodes. TCRdb reprocessed the 5' RACE reads via MiXCR and lists one record per CDR3 protein. This sample has about 190,000 distinct CDR3 sequences, with around 13% found just once. This clonotype was counted at least ten times. The antigen is not known. The CDR3 is made up of 15 amino acids. J gave up 2 bases and V 6 bases, and 6 bases lay outside the gene matches. Germline-derived CDR1 and CDR2 are SNHLY and FYNNEI. General observations from the study: Seemingly distinctive of ankylosing spondylitis blood was a TCR beta motif formed by eight highly homologous variants. Earlier work had already found some motif variants in reactive arthritis synovial fluid and blood.

The chain carries TRBV2 and TRBJ2-1; 8 nucleotides match TRBD2. This clonotype originated in a female donor with ankylosing spondylitis or in good health (not recorded which). Sequenced input: blood, either unsorted or a sorted T cell fraction (not recorded which). In DNA form, the CDR3 reads TGTGCCAGCAGAGCACCGGGACTAGCCTACAATGAGCAGTTCTTC. It encodes CASRAPGLAYNEQFF.